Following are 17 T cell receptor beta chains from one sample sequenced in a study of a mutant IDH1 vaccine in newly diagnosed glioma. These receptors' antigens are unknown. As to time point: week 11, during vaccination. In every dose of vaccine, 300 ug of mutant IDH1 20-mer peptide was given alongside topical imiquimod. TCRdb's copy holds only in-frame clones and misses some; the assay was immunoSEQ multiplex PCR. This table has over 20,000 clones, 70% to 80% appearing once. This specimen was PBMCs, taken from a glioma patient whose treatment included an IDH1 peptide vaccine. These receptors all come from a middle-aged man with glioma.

CDR3 DNA: TGCGCCAGCAGCCCCCATGAGCGGCGGGACAATGAGCAGTTCTTC. This translates into CASSPHERRDNEQFF. V and J are TRBV4-1 and TRBJ2-1; the D gene is possibly TRBD2 (5 bases). The CDR3 contains 15 residues. The germline V and J ends were trimmed by 4 bases and 5 bases, with 15 bases remaining between them. Germline V CDR1 and CDR2: MGHRA, YSYEKL.

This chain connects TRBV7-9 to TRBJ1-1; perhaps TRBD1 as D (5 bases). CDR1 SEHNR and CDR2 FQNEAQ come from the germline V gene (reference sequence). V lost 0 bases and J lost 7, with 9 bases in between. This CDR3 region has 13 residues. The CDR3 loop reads CASSLASRGEAFF. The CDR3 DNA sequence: TGTGCCAGCAGCTTAGCGTCGAGGGGTGAAGCTTTCTTT.

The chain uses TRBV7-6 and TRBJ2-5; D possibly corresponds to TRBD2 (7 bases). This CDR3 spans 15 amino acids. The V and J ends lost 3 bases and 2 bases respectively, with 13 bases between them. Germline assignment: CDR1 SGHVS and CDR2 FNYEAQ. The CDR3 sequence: CASSFKGGVQETQYF. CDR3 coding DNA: TGTGCCAGCAGCTTTAAAGGGGGGGTACAAGAGACCCAGTACTTC.

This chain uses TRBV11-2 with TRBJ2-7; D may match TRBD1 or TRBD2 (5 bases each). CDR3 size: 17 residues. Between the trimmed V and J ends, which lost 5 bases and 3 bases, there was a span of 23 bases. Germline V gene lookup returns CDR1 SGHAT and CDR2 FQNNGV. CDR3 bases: TGTGCCAGCAGCCCTCAAGCAGGGTATTGGGACCGCTACGAGCAGTACTTC. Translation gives CASSPQAGYWDRYEQYF.

The CDR3 coding sequence is TGTGCCAGCAGCTGGACAGGAGGGAACACTGAAGCTTTCTTT. The encoded protein is CASSWTGGNTEAFF. V and J are TRBV7-2 and TRBJ1-1; 7 nucleotides agree with TRBD1. Germline assignment: CDR1 SGHTA and CDR2 FQGNSA. J lost 1 base, V lost 4 bases, and 3 bases had no gene match. The CDR3 covers 14 residues.

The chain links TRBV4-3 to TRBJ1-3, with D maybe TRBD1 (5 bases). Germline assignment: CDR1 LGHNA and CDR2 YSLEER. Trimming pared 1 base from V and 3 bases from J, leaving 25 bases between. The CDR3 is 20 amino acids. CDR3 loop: CASSQAILFGGLSDGNTIYF. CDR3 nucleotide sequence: TGCGCCAGCAGCCAAGCTATCCTATTCGGGGGACTATCTGATGGAAACACCATATATTTT.

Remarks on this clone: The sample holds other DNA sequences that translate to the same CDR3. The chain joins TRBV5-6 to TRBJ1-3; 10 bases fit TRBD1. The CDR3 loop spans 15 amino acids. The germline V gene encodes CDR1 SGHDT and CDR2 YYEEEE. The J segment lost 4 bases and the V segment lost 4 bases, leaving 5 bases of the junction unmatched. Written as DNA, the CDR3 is TGTGCCAGCAGCCCGACAGGGGGCACGGGAAACACCATATATTTT. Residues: CASSPTGGTGNTIYF.

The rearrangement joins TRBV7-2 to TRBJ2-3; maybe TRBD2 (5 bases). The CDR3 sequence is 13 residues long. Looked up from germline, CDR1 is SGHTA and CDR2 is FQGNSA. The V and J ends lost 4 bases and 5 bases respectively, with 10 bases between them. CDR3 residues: CASSSESGDTQYF. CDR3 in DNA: TGTGCCAGCAGCTCGGAGAGCGGAGATACGCAGTATTTT.

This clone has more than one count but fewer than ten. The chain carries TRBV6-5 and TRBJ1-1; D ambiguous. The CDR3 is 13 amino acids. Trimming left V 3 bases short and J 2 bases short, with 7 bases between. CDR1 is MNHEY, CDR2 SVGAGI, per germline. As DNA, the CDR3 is TGTGCCAGCAGTTATTTGGGTAACACTGAAGCTTTCTTT. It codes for CASSYLGNTEAFF.

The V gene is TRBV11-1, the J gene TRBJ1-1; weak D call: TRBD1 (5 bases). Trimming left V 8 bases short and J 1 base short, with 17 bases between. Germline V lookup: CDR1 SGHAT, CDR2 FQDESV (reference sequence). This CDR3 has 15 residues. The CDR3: CASRAVGVTNTEAFF. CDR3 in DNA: TGTGCCAGCCGAGCTGTGGGGGTGACGAACACTGAAGCTTTCTTT.

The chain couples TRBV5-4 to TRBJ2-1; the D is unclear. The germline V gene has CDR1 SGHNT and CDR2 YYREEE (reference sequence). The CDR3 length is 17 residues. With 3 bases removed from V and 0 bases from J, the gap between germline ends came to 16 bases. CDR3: CASSYRGGEVSYNEQFF. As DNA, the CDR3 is TGTGCCAGCAGCTATCGCGGCGGAGAAGTCTCCTACAATGAGCAGTTCTTC.

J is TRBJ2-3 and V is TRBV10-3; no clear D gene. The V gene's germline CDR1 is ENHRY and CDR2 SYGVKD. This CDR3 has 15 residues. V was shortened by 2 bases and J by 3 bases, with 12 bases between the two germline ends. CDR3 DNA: TGTGCCATCAGTGAGAGGCCTAGTGGTACAGATACGCAGTATTTT. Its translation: CAISERPSGTDTQYF.

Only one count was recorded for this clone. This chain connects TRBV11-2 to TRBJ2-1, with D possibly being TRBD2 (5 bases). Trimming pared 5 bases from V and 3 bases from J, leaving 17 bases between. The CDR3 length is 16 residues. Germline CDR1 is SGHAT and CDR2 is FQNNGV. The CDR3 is CASSPRADPFYNEQFF. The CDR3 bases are TGTGCCAGCAGCCCAAGAGCGGACCCATTCTACAATGAGCAGTTCTTC.

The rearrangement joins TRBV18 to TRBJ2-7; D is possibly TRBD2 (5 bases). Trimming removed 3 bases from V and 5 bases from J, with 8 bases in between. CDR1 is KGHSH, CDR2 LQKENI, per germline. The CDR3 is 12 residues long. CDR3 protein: CASSPTGDEQYV. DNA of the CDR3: TGTGCCAGCTCACCCACCGGGGACGAGCAGTACGTC.

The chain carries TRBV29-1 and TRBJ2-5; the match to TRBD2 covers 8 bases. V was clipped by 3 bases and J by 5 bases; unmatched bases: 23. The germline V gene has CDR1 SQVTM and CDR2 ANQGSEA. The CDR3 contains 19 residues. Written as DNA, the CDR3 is TGCAGCGTTGATTGGGGTACGGGACTAGTTTTTTCGGCGGGCGAGACCCAGTACTTC. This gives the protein CSVDWGTGLVFSAGETQYF.

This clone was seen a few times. CDR3 DNA: TGTGCCAGCAGCTTAAGGGAGGGGGATGGCTACACCTTC. This encodes CASSLREGDGYTF. V gene TRBV7-2 combines with J gene TRBJ1-2, with D possibly being TRBD1 (6 bases). CDR1 and CDR2 from the germline V gene are SGHTA and FQGNSA. V dropped 2 bases and J dropped 6 bases, with 10 bases sitting between them. The CDR3 totals 13 residues.

CDR3 protein: CASSLRTDTQYF. CDR3 in DNA: TGTGCCAGCAGCTTACGCACAGATACGCAGTATTTT. V and J are TRBV7-9 and TRBJ2-3; the D is unclear. Trimming left V 2 bases short and J 1 base short, with 1 base between. The CDR3 is 12 amino acids. The germline gives CDR1 SEHNR, CDR2 FQNEAQ (reference sequence).